This paragraph reports one T cell receptor beta chain. Antigen: not known. The sample is drawn from a study of cytomegalovirus exposure and HLA in healthy donors. Points from the study as a whole: The study found most TCR sequences rare, yet found some public TCRs in many donors. In vitro experiments confirmed that three CMV-associated chains were specific for CMV antigens.

TCRdb's table, derived via immunoSEQ multiplex PCR, lists solely in-frame clones and lacks some. The sample records 100,000 to 150,000 clones, 90% to 96% being singletons. This TCR derives from a man between 18 and 29 years old in good health and CMV-seronegative. Sequenced input: PBMCs.

The CDR3 DNA sequence: TGTGCCAGCAGTTCCCAGATTCTAGCGGGAGGGGAGACCCAGTACTTC. Translated: CASSSQILAGGETQYF. This chain joins TRBV6-6 and TRBJ2-5, with TRBD2 matching over 12 bases. CDR1 and CDR2 (germline): MNHNY, SVGAGI (reference sequence). With V trimmed by 4 bases and J by 5 bases, 8 bases remained unmatched. The CDR3 sequence is 16 residues long.